This TCR beta chain emerged from a study of TIL therapy for anti-PD-1-resistant metastatic lung cancer (dated by TCRdb to the early 2020s). Study-wide context: A median age of about 59 years (range roughly 35-80) and a median tumor PD-L1 proportion score of approximately 6% were recorded among enrolled patients. Most of the cohort had lung adenocarcinoma, including four EGFR-mutant tumors and two ALK-rearranged tumors, and half of the patients were either current or former smokers. A median non-synonymous tumor mutation burden of around 1.5 mutations per megabase was determined across the cohort by whole-exome sequencing. Clonotypes were tracked across tumor, expanded TIL product and serial blood samples by T cell receptor beta sequencing of tumor and peripheral blood. General conclusions and limits of the study: The study protocol defined all tumor marker inferences as exploratory. High clonal turnover was observed in TIL culture, with many enriched product clones not detected in the baseline tumor, which suggested clonal contraction rather than faithful expansion. Higher clonality and lower diversity were observed in expanded TIL cultures than in baseline intratumoral T cells (median clonality around 5.9% vs 31%, p < 0.0001). Generalizability was limited because the cohort was highly selected, with more treatment-naive, never-smoker and oncogene-addicted patients included than is typical.

To note about this clone: Its antigen is currently not known. Base qualities are not provided; no much larger clone lies one nucleotide away.

The immunoSEQ v3 hsTCRB kit was used to amplify TCR beta CDR3 regions from genomic DNA through bias-controlled multiplex PCR. TCR libraries were sequenced on an Illumina NextSeq 500 to 1.5 million to 2 million read pairs for survey level or about 5-6 million for deep level. Regarding the original processing steps: The immunoSEQ Analyzer software assigned V, D and J genes, filtered out non-productive sequences, and reported clonality. To compare repertoires between infused TIL and blood, productive Simpson clonality was used along with the Morisita overlap index of productive TRB rearrangements. Drawn from immuneACCESS, this table holds only the in-frame rearrangements with V and J called that TCRdb kept. Clones are partly lost; checked studies trace under half to an unresolved V gene and leave the rest unexplained. V and J calls and clone size are as listed in that table; D and trimming were resolved from the DNA. For this sample the table gives more than 20,000 clones, of which roughly two thirds were detected only once. Of the sample, about 16% falls within the top ten clones.

The time point label corresponds to: pre-treatment sample, taken before nivolumab and TIL therapy. Excised metastases, mostly pleural nodules or supraclavicular lymph nodes, were used as baseline tumor samples and were taken from the same resection from which TIL were grown. Before any PD-1/PD-L1 blockade was given, tumors were harvested, nivolumab was then administered, and patients who progressed went on to receive lymphodepletion, an infusion of expanded TIL, and IL-2. A phase I trial run at two centers enrolled adults with stage 4 NSCLC between late 2017 and 2020. Samples were obtained from a single-arm, open-label phase I trial in which tumor-infiltrating lymphocyte therapy with nivolumab was evaluated in advanced non-small cell lung cancer. Portions of each resected tumor were snap-frozen in liquid nitrogen and stored at -80 °C. Using laser-capture macrodissection, tumor regions of interest were selected on H&E sections, then pulverized into approximately 15 mg aliquots and extracted using Qiagen Allprep kits.

Based on the germline V gene, the CDR1 and CDR2 sequences are MDHEN and SYDVKM. The V and J ends are trimmed by 8 bases and 6 bases, leaving 11 bases between them. The CDR3 numbers 12 residues from cysteine through phenylalanine. The kept DNA is CDR3 alone, 36 bases in frame from the first base. The rearranged chain carries TRBV28 and TRBJ1-5; a confident D gene designation cannot be given. Sequences were derived from tumor tissue, sampled at baseline. This TCR was sampled from a woman aged 25 to 80 with non-small cell lung cancer. The DNA sequence is as follows: TGTGCCAGCCGGGGAGATATTCAGCCCCAGCATTTT. This translates into CASRGDIQPQHF.